Listed here are 19 T cell receptor beta chains from one sample, sequenced in a study of blood T cell repertoires in COVID-19. The repertoire was sequenced with immunoSEQ multiplex PCR; TCRdb's copy has only in-frame clones and lacks some. Here the sample spans about 80,000 clones, 60% to 85% being singletons. The sample taken for sequencing was peripheral blood. All receptors derive from a human donor in a cohort sampled during active COVID-19.

This clone was counted a single time. J is TRBJ2-5 and V is TRBV6-2 or TRBV6-3, with 8 bases matching TRBD1. J was trimmed by 5 bases and V by 2 bases; bases with no gene match: 4. The CDR3 has 14 amino acids. CDR1 is MNHEY and CDR2 is SVGEGT in the germline V gene. CDR3 region: CASSYRTGRETQYF. The CDR3 DNA follows: TGTGCCAGCAGTTACCGGACAGGGAGGGAGACCCAGTACTTC.

This sequence joins TRBV11-3 and TRBJ2-2; no clear D. The ends were cut back, 8 bases at V and 1 base at J, with 11 bases in the middle. Germline lookup yields CDR1 SGHNT and CDR2 YENEEA. The CDR3 runs 14 residues. The DNA for the CDR3 is TGTGCCAGCGGGCCTCCAGAGAACACCGGGGAGCTGTTTTTT. It yields the protein CASGPPENTGELFF.

The chain carries TRBV27 and TRBJ2-7; D is possibly TRBD1 (6 bases). Germline-derived CDR1 and CDR2 are MNHEY and SMNVEV (reference sequence). Trimming left V 4 bases short and J 4 bases short, with 14 bases between. The CDR3 sequence is 14 residues long. The DNA for the CDR3 is TGTGCCAGCAGTTATAACAGGGAAAGTTACGAGCAGTACGTC. It translates to CASSYNRESYEQYV.

CDR3 loop: CASSIEGLGTDTQYF. The CDR3 coding sequence is TGTGCCAGTAGTATAGAAGGACTAGGGACAGATACGCAGTATTTT. The chain is built from TRBV19 and TRBJ2-3, with 7 bases matching TRBD2. The CDR3 has 15 amino acids. Germline-derived CDR1 and CDR2 are LNHDA and SQIVND (reference sequence). V lost 0 bases, J lost 3 bases, and 3 bases stayed unmatched.

The rearrangement joins TRBV7-9 to TRBJ2-1; TRBD1 agrees at 10 bases. Trimming removed 5 bases from V and 9 bases from J; junction bases left unmatched: 7. The CDR3 length is 14 residues. Germline CDR1 and CDR2: SEHNR and FQNEAQ (reference sequence). The CDR3 sequence is CASSGRTGGLEQFF. In DNA, the CDR3 is TGTGCCAGCAGCGGGCGGACAGGGGGGCTTGAGCAGTTCTTC.

The genes are TRBV7-9 and TRBJ2-1; 7 bases are shared with TRBD2. The CDR3 extends over 15 amino acids. In germline, CDR1 is SEHNR, CDR2 FQNEAQ (reference sequence). The V segment lost 3 bases and the J segment 3 bases; nucleotides outside the gene matches: 5. CDR3 loop: CASSFRLAVYNEQFF. The CDR3 DNA follows: TGTGCCAGCAGCTTTAGGCTAGCGGTCTACAATGAGCAGTTCTTC. Filled out from reference TRBV7-9 and TRBJ2-1, the complete variable domain reads DTGVSQNPRHKITKRGQNVTFRCDPISEHNRLYWYRQTLGQGPEFLTYFQNEAQLEKSRLLSDRFSAERPKGSFSTLEIQRTEQGDSAMYLCASSFRLAVYNEQFFGPGTRLTVL.

This clone was seen a few times. The chain recombines TRBV27 with TRBJ2-1, with TRBD2 identical over 8 bases. The CDR3 runs to 15 residues. The V segment lost 5 bases and the J segment 4 bases; nucleotides outside the gene matches: 7. Germline CDR1 MNHEY, CDR2 SMNVEV (reference sequence). CDR3 region: CASSLLAGTYNEQFF. Here the CDR3 DNA reads TGTGCCAGCAGTCTCTTAGCGGGGACTTACAATGAGCAGTTCTTC.

The V call is TRBV28, the J call TRBJ2-1; TRBD1 matches 9 bases. The V segment lost 6 bases and the J segment 3 bases; nucleotides outside the gene matches: 6. Germline values: CDR1 MDHEN, CDR2 SYDVKM. The CDR3 is made up of 15 amino acids. CDR3 amino acids: CASRPRDRVYNEQFF. CDR3 sequence (DNA): TGTGCCAGCAGACCCCGGGACAGGGTCTACAATGAGCAGTTCTTC.

This chain links TRBV30 with TRBJ1-1; D unclear. CDR1 is GTSNPN, CDR2 SVGIG, per germline (reference sequence). Trimming cost V 5 bases and J 5 bases, with 15 bases left between them. CDR3 length equals 13 residues. The chain's CDR3 is CAWALEAYTEAFF. The DNA for the CDR3 is TGTGCCTGGGCCTTAGAGGCATATACTGAAGCTTTCTTT.

The chain links TRBV7-2 to TRBJ2-3; perhaps TRBD1 as D (6 bases). The germline V and J ends were trimmed by 1 base and 8 bases, with 19 bases remaining between them. The CDR3 has 16 residues. The germline V gene has CDR1 SGHTA and CDR2 FQGNSA. CDR3 sequence: CASSLDQGRTSITQYF. The CDR3 DNA is TGTGCCAGCAGCTTAGATCAGGGGCGGACTTCGATTACGCAGTATTTT.

V is TRBV28 and J is TRBJ2-7; a weak D match, TRBD2 (6 bases). V was trimmed by 3 bases and J by 3 bases, leaving 12 bases between them. Germline assignment: CDR1 MDHEN and CDR2 SYDVKM. The CDR3 is made up of 14 amino acids. The CDR3: CASSLPTSHYEQYF. As DNA, the CDR3 is TGTGCCAGCAGTTTGCCGACTAGTCACTACGAGCAGTACTTC.

The V and J genes are TRBV15 and TRBJ1-5, with 7 bases identical to TRBD1. Trimming removed 7 bases from V and 3 bases from J; junction bases left unmatched: 9. The CDR3 has 15 residues. Germline lookup yields CDR1 LNHNV and CDR2 YYDKDF (reference sequence). The CDR3 sequence is CATTKGTANNQPQHF. The CDR3 DNA reads TGTGCCACCACAAAGGGGACAGCGAACAATCAGCCCCAGCATTTT.

This chain links TRBV6-2 or TRBV6-3 with TRBJ1-2; tentatively, D is TRBD1 (5 bases). Germline V CDR1 and CDR2: MNHEY, SVGEGT. The length of the CDR3 is 14 residues. The V gene lost 2 bases and the J gene lost 2 bases, with 9 bases spanning the gap. Written as DNA, the CDR3 is TGTGCCAGCAGTTACGGGGCAGGCAACTATGGCTACACCTTC. Amino acid sequence: CASSYGAGNYGYTF.

The rearrangement links TRBV6-5 to TRBJ1-2; D unclear. The ends were cut back, 8 bases at V and 7 bases at J, with 20 bases in the middle. This CDR3 spans 14 amino acids. Germline CDR1 reads MNHEY; CDR2 reads SVGAGI. The CDR3 is CASPLNPEVGGYTF. The DNA for the CDR3 is TGTGCCAGCCCACTTAACCCTGAGGTGGGTGGCTACACCTTC.

The rearrangement links TRBV6-6 to TRBJ2-7; TRBD1 agrees at 12 bases. After removal of 5 bases from V and 4 bases from J, the junction contained 6 bases not matched to a gene. Germline assignment: CDR1 MNHNY and CDR2 SVGAGI (reference sequence). This CDR3 comprises 15 residues. DNA of the CDR3: TGTGCCAGCAGTGCCGGGACAGGGGGCCCGTACGAGCAGTACGTC. Amino acid sequence: CASSAGTGGPYEQYV.

The V and J genes are TRBV9 and TRBJ2-7; 14 nucleotides line up with TRBD2. The germline CDR1 and CDR2 sequences are SGDLS and YYNGEE. Losses at the gene ends were 2 bases for V and 4 bases for J; bases not matched to a gene: 5. This CDR3 has 16 amino acids. The CDR3 reads CASSVSGTSGGYEQYF. CDR3 nucleotide sequence: TGTGCCAGCAGCGTTTCCGGGACTAGCGGGGGTTACGAGCAGTACTTC.

The J gene is TRBJ1-3, the V gene TRBV9, with D unclear. The CDR3 has 15 amino acids. V was shortened by 0 bases and J by 1 base, with 8 bases between the two germline ends. Germline CDR1 reads SGDLS; CDR2 reads YYNGEE. Written as DNA, the CDR3 is TGTGCCAGCAGCGTAGAGGCGGGATCTGGAAACACCATATATTTT. It codes for CASSVEAGSGNTIYF.

CDR3 DNA sequence: TGTGCCAGCAGTTCCGGGACTAGCGGGGCCGGGGAGCTGTTTTTT. Its protein product is CASSSGTSGAGELFF. V gene TRBV27 combines with J gene TRBJ2-2; 13 bases fit TRBD2. Trimming took 4 bases from V and 6 from J; bases not matched to a gene: 2. The CDR3 loop spans 15 amino acids. CDR1 and CDR2 (germline): MNHEY, SMNVEV (reference sequence).

V and J are TRBV6-1 and TRBJ2-6; 8 nucleotides agree with TRBD1. The CDR3 covers 19 residues. Germline V CDR1 and CDR2: MNHNS, SASEGT. The junction had 11 bases not matched to a gene; V was cut back by 4 bases and J by 0 bases. CDR3 residues: CASSGGQGRHNSGANVLTF. In DNA, the CDR3 is TGTGCCAGCAGTGGAGGACAGGGCCGACACAACTCTGGGGCCAACGTCCTGACTTTC.